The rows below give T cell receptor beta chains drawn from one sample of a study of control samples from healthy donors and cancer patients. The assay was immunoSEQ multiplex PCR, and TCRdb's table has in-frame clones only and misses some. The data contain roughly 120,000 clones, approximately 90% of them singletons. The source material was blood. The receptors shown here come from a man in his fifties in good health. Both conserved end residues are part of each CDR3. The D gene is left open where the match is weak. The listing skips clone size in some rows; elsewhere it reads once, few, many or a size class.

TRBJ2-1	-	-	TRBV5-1	CASSLQAIANEQFF	TGCGCCAGCAGTTTGCAGGCCATAGCAAATGAGCAGTTCTTC
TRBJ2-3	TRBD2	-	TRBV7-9	CASSPVAGADTDTQYF	TGTGCCAGCAGCCCCGTAGCGGGGGCCGACACAGATACGCAGTATTTT
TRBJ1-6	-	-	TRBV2	CASGRDNSPLHF	TGTGCCAGCGGGCGGGATAATTCACCCCTCCACTTT
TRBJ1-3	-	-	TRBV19	CASSSETPSGNTIYF	TGTGCCAGTAGCTCTGAGACGCCCTCTGGAAACACCATATATTTT
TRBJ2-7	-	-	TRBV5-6	CASSFGGAGDEQYF	TGTGCCAGCAGCTTCGGAGGGGCCGGCGACGAGCAGTACTTC
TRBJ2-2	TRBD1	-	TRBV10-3	CAIRGTGGETGELFF	TGTGCCATCAGAGGGACAGGGGGTGAAACCGGGGAGCTGTTTTTT
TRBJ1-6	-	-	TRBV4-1	CPRRRGGGRARNSPLHF	TGCCCCCGCCGCCGGGGGGGTGGAAGGGCTCGGAATTCACCCCTCCACTTT
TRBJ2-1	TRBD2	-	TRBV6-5	CASSLLAGDAGEQFF	TGTGCCAGCAGTCTACTAGCGGGGGACGCGGGTGAGCAGTTCTTC
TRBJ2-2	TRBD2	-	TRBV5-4	CASRLGLAGGNTGELFF	TGTGCCAGCAGACTCGGACTAGCGGGGGGGAACACCGGGGAGCTGTTTTTT
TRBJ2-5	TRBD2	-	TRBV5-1	CASSIGTSGGETQYF	TGCGCCAGCAGCATAGGGACTAGCGGGGGGGAGACCCAGTACTTC
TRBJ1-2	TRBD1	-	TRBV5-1	CASSSGTGGERGYTF	TGCGCCAGCAGCTCGGGGACAGGGGGCGAAAGGGGCTACACCTTC
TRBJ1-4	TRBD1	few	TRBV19	CASRDRGSEKLFF	TGTGCCAGCCGGGACAGGGGGAGTGAAAAACTGTTTTTT
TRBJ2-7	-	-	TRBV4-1	CASMSGAGEQYF	TGCGCCAGCATGTCGGGGGCGGGCGAGCAGTACTTC
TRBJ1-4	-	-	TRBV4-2	CASSQGGGRRVNEKLFF	TGTGCCAGCAGCCAAGGGGGCGGCAGGAGGGTTAATGAAAAACTGTTTTTT
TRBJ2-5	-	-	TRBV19	CASSIRPDQETQYF	TGTGCCAGTAGTATAAGGCCGGATCAAGAGACCCAGTACTTC
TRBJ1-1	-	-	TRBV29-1	CSAPSAEAFF	TGCAGCGCCCCCAGCGCTGAAGCTTTCTTT
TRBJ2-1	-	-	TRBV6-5	CASSPGQRGQFF	TGTGCCAGCAGCCCCGGGCAGCGTGGGCAGTTCTTC
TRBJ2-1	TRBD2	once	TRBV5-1	CASSLAGGSWDEQFF	TGCGCCAGCAGCCTAGCGGGGGGGTCCTGGGATGAGCAGTTCTTC
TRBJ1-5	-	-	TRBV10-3	CAISTQGRQPQHF	TGTGCCATCAGTACCCAGGGACGTCAGCCCCAGCATTTT
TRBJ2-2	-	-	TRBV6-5	CASSQYLNTGELFF	TGTGCCAGTAGTCAGTACTTGAACACCGGGGAGCTGTTTTTT
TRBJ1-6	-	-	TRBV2	CASSRGSPLHF	TGTGCCAGCAGTCGAGGTTCACCCCTCCACTTT
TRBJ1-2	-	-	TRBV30	CAWTGYADYGYTF	TGTGCCTGGACAGGATACGCGGACTATGGCTACACCTTC
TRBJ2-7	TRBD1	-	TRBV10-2	CASRISGTASYEQYF	TGCGCCAGCAGGATTTCCGGGACAGCCTCCTACGAGCAGTACTTC
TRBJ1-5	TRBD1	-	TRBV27	CASSFQGEGQPQHF	TGTGCCAGCAGTTTTCAGGGGGAGGGTCAGCCCCAGCATTTT
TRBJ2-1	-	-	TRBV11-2	CASSLAAGVFEQFF	TGTGCCAGCAGCTTAGCGGCAGGGGTGTTTGAGCAGTTCTTC
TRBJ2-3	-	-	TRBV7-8	CASSLLGGGHYTQYF	TGTGCCAGCAGCTTATTGGGGGGAGGTCATTATACGCAGTATTTT
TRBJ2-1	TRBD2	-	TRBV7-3	CASSRGDNEQFF	TGTGCCAGCAGCCGGGGGGACAATGAGCAGTTCTTC
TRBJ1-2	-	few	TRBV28	CATTGPIANYGYTF	TGTGCCACCACGGGACCGATAGCTAACTATGGCTACACCTTC
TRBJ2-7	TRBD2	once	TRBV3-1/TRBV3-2	CASSQAGTSVYEQYF	TGTGCCAGCAGCCAAGCAGGGACTAGCGTCTACGAGCAGTACTTC
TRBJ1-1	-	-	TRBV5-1	CASSELNTEAFF	TGCGCCAGCTCGGAGTTGAACACTGAAGCTTTCTTT
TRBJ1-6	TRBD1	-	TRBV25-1	CASSDSGQGNSPLHF	TGTGCCAGCAGTGACTCGGGACAGGGGAACTCACCCCTCCACTTT
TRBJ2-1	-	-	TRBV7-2	CASSLDLFTAYNEQFF	TGTGCCAGCAGCTTAGACTTATTTACGGCCTACAATGAGCAGTTCTTC
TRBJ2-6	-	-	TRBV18	CASSPGPSGANVLTF	TGTGCCAGCTCACCTGGGCCATCTGGGGCCAACGTCCTGACTTTC
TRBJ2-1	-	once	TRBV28	CASSHRVGVYNEQFF	TGTGCCAGCAGTCACAGGGTCGGGGTTTACAATGAGCAGTTCTTC
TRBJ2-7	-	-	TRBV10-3	CAISALERDRRHYEQYF	TGTGCCATCAGTGCTTTGGAGAGAGACAGGCGACACTACGAGCAGTACTTC
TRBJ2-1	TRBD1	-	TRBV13	CASSPDRSSYNEQFF	TGTGCCAGCAGCCCGGACAGGAGCTCCTACAATGAGCAGTTCTTC
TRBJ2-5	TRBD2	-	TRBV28	CASSATSFPETQYF	TGTGCCAGCAGTGCGACTAGCTTCCCAGAGACCCAGTACTTC
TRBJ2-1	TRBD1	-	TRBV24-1	CATSGQGALDEQFF	TGTGCCACCTCGGGACAGGGGGCTCTCGATGAGCAGTTCTTC
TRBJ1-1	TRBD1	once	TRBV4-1	CASRETGRTEAFF	TGCGCCAGCAGGGAGACAGGGCGCACTGAAGCTTTCTTT
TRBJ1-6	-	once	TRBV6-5	CASRGQGALPPLHF	TGTGCCAGCAGGGGTCAAGGCGCCCTCCCACCCCTCCACTTT
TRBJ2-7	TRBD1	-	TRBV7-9	CASSRTGTGTYEQYF	TGTGCCAGCAGCAGAACCGGGACAGGGACCTACGAGCAGTACTTC